This TCR beta chain came from a study of patients and donors after allogeneic stem cell transplantation. Trimming took off 7 bases at V and 5 bases at J, with 9 bases between the two ends. Germline loops: CDR1 ENHRY, CDR2 SYGVKD. The CDR3 sequence is 12 residues long. TCRdb redid the calling of the RT-PCR reads with MiXCR, one entry per CDR3 protein. The profile shows more than 850,000 distinct CDR3 sequences, approximately 19% of them singletons. V usage is TRBV10-3 and J usage is TRBJ2-1; no reliable D call. The TCR originated in a human donor who was either an allogeneic HSCT recipient or a stem cell or donor lymphocyte infusion donor (not recorded which). It is not recorded whose cells these are; they may come from a transplant donor. Sequences were obtained from blood, either unsorted or a sorted T cell fraction (not recorded which). The CDR3 here is CAIKEPDNEQFF. The CDR3 DNA reads as TGTGCCATCAAGGAGCCGGACAATGAGCAGTTCTTC.